The T cell receptor beta chain described here comes from a study of T cell responses to AZD1222 COVID-19 vaccine (dated by TCRdb to the early 2020s). Notes on the research overall: Because spike-specific TCR depth and breadth did not differ between the two schedules, AZD1222 recipients who got a second dose at roughly 4 weeks were pooled with those who got a second dose at roughly 12 weeks. TCR sequencing covered 230 or so trial participants: about 210 given two doses of AZD1222 and some 25 given two doses of MenACWY control vaccine. Trial participants were enrolled by age into subgroups of 18-55, 56-69 and 70-plus years, and roughly 160, 29 and 62 TCR-sequenced participants, respectively, were included in these subgroups.

The CDR3 regions of human TCRbeta chains were analyzed by immunosequencing. The study's own analysis went as follows. TCRs in the repertoires were matched against a reference library of SARS-CoV-2-specific TCRs that had been generated with the MIRA antigen-specificity platform. Breadth meant the fraction of unique TCRs that were SARS-CoV-2-associated, whereas depth meant the fraction of total T cells that were SARS-CoV-2-associated. Using the MIRA data, every spike-specific TCR was mapped to the spike region that the TCR reacted to and assigned to either a CD4 or a CD8 class. Log10-transformed breadth and depth values were compared by one-way ANOVA with Sidak's multiple comparisons tests. TCRdb holds this immuneACCESS table with in-frame rearrangements only. Some clones are missing; in checked studies, unresolved V genes explain under half, and the rest has no known cause. Clonal size and the V and J genes are those of that table, whereas D and trimming came from the DNA. The sample yields around 100,000 clones; 80% to 90% were counted once. Of the sample, just under 7.5% falls within the top ten clones.

The CDR3 numbers 12 residues from cysteine through phenylalanine. Of all the DNA, just the CDR3 is kept, 36 bases in frame from base 1. Trimming takes 4 bases from V and 1 base from J, and the germline ends sit 7 bases apart. The CDR1 and CDR2 encoded by the germline V gene (reference sequence) are GTSNPN and SVGIG. Beyond this particular receptor, the publication reports: Because no day 14 peak-response samples were available, repertoires were characterized only after the peak T cell response. Reportedly, close to half of the unique spike-specific TCRs recognized epitopes lying outside the regions that are mutated in the B.1.351 and B.1.1.7 variants. The vaccine-associated CD4 TCRs covered the entire spike protein, and the dominant responses fell in regions 160-218 and 743-854. Participants were mostly white British and included more females than males, and it was suggested by the authors that clonal diversity may have been underestimated. Conclusions about previously exposed vaccinees are limited, since just six AZD1222 recipients were seropositive for SARS-CoV-2 at baseline. After two AZD1222 doses, spike-specific TCR breadth and depth were significantly higher than at day 0 and than in MenACWY recipients. The 56-69-year group was small, and its depth increase did not reach significance, likely because of low power.

This clone was seen just once. Its target antigen remains unknown. Base quality data are lacking; no much larger clone is found one base away. Explained via the paper, the time point label denotes: baseline before first vaccination. Vaccinee samples came from UK trials COV001 and COV002, including a single-blind randomized controlled phase 2/3 trial of AZD1222 (ChAdOx1 nCoV-19) in healthy adults. For TCRbeta chain sequencing, PBMC samples were collected from trial participants at day 0 and at day 28 after the second dose. This sequence originates from an adult in good health. The sequencing used peripheral blood, collected on day 0 of AZD1222 vaccination. The chain employs TRBV30 and TRBJ2-5; no D segment can be confidently identified. Here is the DNA: TGTGCCTGGAACCAACCCCAAGAGACCCAGTACTTC. This codes for CAWNQPQETQYF.